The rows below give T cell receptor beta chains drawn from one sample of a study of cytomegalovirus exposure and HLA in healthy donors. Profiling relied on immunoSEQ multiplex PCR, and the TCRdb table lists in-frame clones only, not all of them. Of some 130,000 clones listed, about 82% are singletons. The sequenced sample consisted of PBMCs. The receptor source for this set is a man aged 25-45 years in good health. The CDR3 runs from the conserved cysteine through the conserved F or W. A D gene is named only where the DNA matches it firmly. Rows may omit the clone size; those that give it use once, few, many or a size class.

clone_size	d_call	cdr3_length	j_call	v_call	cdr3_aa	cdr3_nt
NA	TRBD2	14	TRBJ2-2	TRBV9	CASSVAGGAGELFF	TGTGCCAGCAGCGTAGCGGGGGGGGCCGGGGAGCTGTTTTTT
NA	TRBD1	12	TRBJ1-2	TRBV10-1	CASRTGDYGYTF	TGCGCCAGCAGGACAGGGGATTATGGCTACACCTTC
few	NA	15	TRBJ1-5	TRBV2	CASSASAGGNQPQHF	TGTGCCAGCAGTGCCTCGGCAGGGGGCAATCAGCCCCAGCATTTT
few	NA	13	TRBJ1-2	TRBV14	CASSFGELYGYTF	TGTGCCAGCAGCTTCGGGGAGCTCTATGGCTACACCTTC
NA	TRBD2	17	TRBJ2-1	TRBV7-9	CASSLASGRAFYNEQFF	TGTGCCAGCAGCTTAGCCAGCGGGAGGGCATTTTACAATGAGCAGTTCTTC
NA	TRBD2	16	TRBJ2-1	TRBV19	CASSITRTSGSREQFF	TGTGCCAGTAGTATTACGAGAACTAGCGGGAGTAGAGAGCAGTTCTTC
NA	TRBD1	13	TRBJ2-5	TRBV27	CASSSRGRETQYF	TGTGCCAGCAGTTCCAGGGGGCGGGAGACCCAGTACTTC
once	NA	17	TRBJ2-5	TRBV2	CASSRTSGGGDQETQYF	TGTGCCAGCAGCAGAACCTCCGGAGGGGGGGACCAAGAGACCCAGTACTTC
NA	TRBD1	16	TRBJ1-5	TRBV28	CASSPRTGSGNQPQHF	TGTGCCAGCAGCCCCAGGACAGGCTCGGGCAATCAGCCCCAGCATTTT
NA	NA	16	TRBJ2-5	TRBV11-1	CASSLGRGSFVETQYF	TGTGCCAGCAGCTTGGGGCGGGGCTCATTCGTTGAGACCCAGTACTTC